Shown below are 12 T cell receptor beta chains from a single sample sequenced in a study of regulatory T cells in long-lasting Graves disease. As for time point: newly diagnosed GD, antithyroid drugs for less than 3 months. Extracted PBMC RNA gave rise to the TCR library. Combining iRepertoire HTBI primers with Arm-PCR of CDR3 regions, the authors built TCR beta libraries. Each CDR3 protein gets one entry after TCRdb re-called the multiplex PCR reads with MiXCR. The sample records 350,000 to 450,000 distinct CDR3 sequences, around 15% being singletons. These data are also associated with another study on T cells in Graves' hyperthyroidism and ophthalmopathy.

This specimen was peripheral blood mononuclear cells (PBMCs), taken at new diagnosis, from a patient treated with antithyroid drugs. The receptors derive from a man in his forties with Graves disease.

The chain couples TRBV3-1 to TRBJ1-6; perhaps TRBD1 as D (5 bases). The CDR3 length is 16 residues. Trimming left V 0 bases short and J 6 bases short, with 12 bases between. Germline values: CDR1 LGHDT, CDR2 YNNKEL (reference sequence). CDR3 bases: TGTGCCAGCAGCCAAGATCCGGCAGGGATTAATTCACCCCTCCACTTT. Protein product: CASSQDPAGINSPLHF.

Many counts were recorded for this clonotype. This sequence joins TRBV11-2 and TRBJ2-1; 11 bases agree with TRBD1. The CDR3 length is 15 residues. Looked up from germline, CDR1 is SGHAT and CDR2 is FQNNGV. The V segment lost 5 bases and the J segment 4 bases; nucleotides outside the gene matches: 4. The CDR3 DNA reads TGTGCCAGCAGCCTGGGACAGGGGGATTACAATGAGCAGTTCTTC. Translated: CASSLGQGDYNEQFF. Looking up the rest from reference TRBV11-2 and TRBJ2-1 gives the full variable domain: EAGVAQSPRYKIIEKRQSVAFWCNPISGHATLYWYQQILGQGPKLLIQFQNNGVVDDSQLPKDRFSAERLKGVDSTLKIQPAKLEDSAVYLCASSLGQGDYNEQFFGPGTRLTVL.

Only a few counts were recorded for this clonotype. V is TRBV19 and J is TRBJ1-3; a possible D gene is TRBD1 (5 bases). Per the germline V gene, CDR1 is LNHDA and CDR2 is SQIVND (reference sequence). V was pared by 4 bases and J by 0 bases, with 16 bases between. The CDR3 loop spans 17 amino acids. The CDR3 protein is CASSKVRGLGSGNTIYF. CDR3 nucleotides: TGTGCCAGTAGTAAGGTGAGGGGACTCGGCTCTGGAAACACCATATATTTT.

V and J are TRBV5-1 and TRBJ2-5; TRBD1 matches 7 bases. The CDR3 loop spans 14 amino acids. Germline CDR1 and CDR2: SGHRS and YFSETQ. J lost 5 bases, V lost 4 bases, and 8 bases had no gene match. Here the CDR3 DNA reads TGCGCCAGCAGCACTTCAGGGGGTACGGAGACCCAGTACTTC. Protein sequence: CASSTSGGTETQYF.

This clonotype came up many times. The chain joins TRBV25-1 to TRBJ1-5; D may be TRBD1 (5 bases). With 2 bases removed from V and 9 bases from J, the gap between germline ends came to 14 bases. Germline V gene data show CDR1 as MGHDK and CDR2 as SYGVNS. The CDR3 length is 14 residues. CDR3: CASSEPGNWVPQHF. DNA of the CDR3: TGTGCCAGCAGTGAACCAGGGAACTGGGTGCCCCAGCATTTT.

This clonotype was seen only a few times. V and J are TRBV4-3 and TRBJ1-2; D gene ambiguous. Germline V gives CDR1 LGHNA, CDR2 YSLEER. V lost 0 bases, J lost 6 bases, and 11 bases lay in between. The CDR3 extends over 14 amino acids. CDR3 residues: CASSQDEWTDGYTF. Here the CDR3 DNA reads TGCGCCAGCAGCCAAGATGAGTGGACTGATGGCTACACCTTC.

This clonotype was seen repeatedly, ten times or more. The J gene is TRBJ2-5, the V gene TRBV29-1, with D possibly matching TRBD2 (6 bases). V lost 3 bases and J 5 bases, leaving 16 bases between the germline ends. The CDR3 sequence is 14 residues long. CDR1 and CDR2 (germline): SQVTM, ANQGSEA. The CDR3 protein is CSVDVTRGSETQYF. The DNA for the CDR3 is TGCAGCGTTGACGTGACTAGAGGGTCGGAGACCCAGTACTTC.

The rearrangement uses TRBV4-2 and TRBJ2-2; D is uncertain. The CDR3 is made up of 15 amino acids. Germline CDR1 and CDR2: LGHNA and YNFKEQ. V was cut by 1 base and J by 0 bases, with 6 bases left in between. CDR3 protein: CASSQAEANTGELFF. The CDR3 DNA reads as TGTGCCAGCAGCCAAGCTGAGGCGAACACCGGGGAGCTGTTTTTT.

Note on this clonotype: The junction differs from germline at one of its ends, possibly a read error. The rearrangement links TRBV30 to TRBJ2-1, with 10 bases aligning to TRBD2. The CDR3 extends over 12 amino acids. Germline CDR1 is GTSNPN and CDR2 is SVGIG (reference sequence). CDR3 residues: CAFHRLAGVRHF. In DNA form, the CDR3 reads TGTGCCTTCCACCGTCTAGCGGGGGTTAGGCACTTC.

The chain recombines TRBV5-1 with TRBJ2-7; D unresolved. The germline CDR1 and CDR2 sequences are SGHRS and YFSETQ. The CDR3 has 15 residues. With 4 bases removed from V and 4 bases from J, the gap between germline ends came to 18 bases. The CDR3 is CASSPNQAAIYEQYF. As DNA, the CDR3 is TGCGCCAGCAGCCCCAACCAGGCCGCTATATACGAGCAGTACTTC. The variable domain in full, completed from reference TRBV5-1 and TRBJ2-7, reads KAGVTQTPRYLIKTRGQQVTLSCSPISGHRSVSWYQQTPGQGLQFLFEYFSETQRNKGNFPGRFSGRQFSNSRSEMNVSTLELGDSALYLCASSPNQAAIYEQYFGPGTRLTVT.

This clonotype was counted ten times or more. The chain carries TRBV18 and TRBJ1-1; a weak D match, TRBD1 (6 bases). Germline V gene sequence: CDR1 KGHSH, CDR2 LQKENI. V lost 8 bases and J lost 5, with 15 bases in between. The CDR3 extends over 13 amino acids. The CDR3 nucleotides read TGTGCCAGCCAGACACAGGGTCATACTGAAGCTTTCTTT. Its protein product is CASQTQGHTEAFF. The complete variable domain, with remaining parts taken from reference TRBV18 and TRBJ1-1, reads NAGVMQNPRHLVRRRGQEARLRCSPMKGHSHVYWYRQLPEEGLKFMVYLQKENIIDESGMPKERFSAEFPKEGPSILRIQQVVRGDSAAYFCASQTQGHTEAFFGQGTRLTVV.

This clonotype was counted ten times or more. The rearrangement links TRBV28 to TRBJ2-6; D ambiguous. The germline V gene encodes CDR1 MDHEN and CDR2 SYDVKM. Trimming cost V 3 bases and J 2 bases, with 8 bases left between them. This CDR3 is built from 15 residues. The CDR3 DNA sequence: TGTGCCAGCAGTTTTTCGGGCGCTGGGGCCAACGTCCTGACTTTC. The encoded protein is CASSFSGAGANVLTF. The complete variable domain, with remaining parts taken from reference TRBV28 and TRBJ2-6, reads DVKVTQSSRYLVKRTGEKVFLECVQDMDHENMFWYRQDPGLGLRLIYFSYDVKMKEKGDIPEGYSVSREKKERFSLILESASTNQTSMYLCASSFSGAGANVLTFGAGSRLTVL.